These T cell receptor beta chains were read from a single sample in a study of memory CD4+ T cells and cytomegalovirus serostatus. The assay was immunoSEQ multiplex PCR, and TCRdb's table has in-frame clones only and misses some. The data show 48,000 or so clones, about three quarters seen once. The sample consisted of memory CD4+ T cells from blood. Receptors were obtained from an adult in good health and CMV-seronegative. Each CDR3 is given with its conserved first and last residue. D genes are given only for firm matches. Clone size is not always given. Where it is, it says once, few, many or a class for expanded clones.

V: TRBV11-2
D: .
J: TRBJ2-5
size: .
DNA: TGTGCAAGTTCGGGGTTTGGGGCAGGGACCCAGTACTTC
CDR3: CASSGFGAGTQYF

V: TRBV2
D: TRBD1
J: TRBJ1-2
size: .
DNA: TGTGCCAGCAGGGAAGACAGGGTCTATGGCTACACCTTC
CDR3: CASREDRVYGYTF

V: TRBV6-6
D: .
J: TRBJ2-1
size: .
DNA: TGTGCCAGCGGAGCGGGCTCCTACAATGAGCAGTTCTTC
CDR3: CASGAGSYNEQFF

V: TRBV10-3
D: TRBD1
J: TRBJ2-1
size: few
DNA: TGTGCCATCAGCACTTCGGGACAGGGGGGGAATGAGCAGTTCTTC
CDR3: CAISTSGQGGNEQFF

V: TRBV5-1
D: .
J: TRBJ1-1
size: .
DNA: TGCGCCAGCAGCTTGGACGCTAGGGGGACCCCTGAAGCTTTCTTT
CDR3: CASSLDARGTPEAFF

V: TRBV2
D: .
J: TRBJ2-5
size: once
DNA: TGTGCCAGCAGTGATTGGGCAGCCCAAGAGACCCAGTACTTC
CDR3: CASSDWAAQETQYF

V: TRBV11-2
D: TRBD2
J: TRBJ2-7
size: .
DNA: TGTGCCAGCAGCTTAACCAGCAGCGGGGGATCCTACGAGCAGTACTTC
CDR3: CASSLTSSGGSYEQYF

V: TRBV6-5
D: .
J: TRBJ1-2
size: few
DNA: TGTGCCAGCTCCGGCAGTCGCTATGGCTACACCTTC
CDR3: CASSGSRYGYTF

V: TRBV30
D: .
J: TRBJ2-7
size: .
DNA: TGTGCCTGGAGAGCAAGGCAGGCCGAGCAGTACTTC
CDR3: CAWRARQAEQYF

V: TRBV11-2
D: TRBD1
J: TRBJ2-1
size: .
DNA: TGTGCCAGCAGCCTAACCGGGACAGGGGAATACAATGAGCAGTTCTTC
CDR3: CASSLTGTGEYNEQFF

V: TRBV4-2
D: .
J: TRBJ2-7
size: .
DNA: TGTGCCAGCAGCCAAGATTGGCAGGGGAAGGGGGAGCAGTACTTC
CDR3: CASSQDWQGKGEQYF

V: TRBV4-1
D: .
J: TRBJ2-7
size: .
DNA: TGCGCCAGCAGCCGTATTGTAACCTACGAGCAGTACTTC
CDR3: CASSRIVTYEQYF

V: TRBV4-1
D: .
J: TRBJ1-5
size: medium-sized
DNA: TGCGCCAGCAGCCAGTACGTGGGAGGAGCGGATCAGCCCCAGCATTTT
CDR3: CASSQYVGGADQPQHF

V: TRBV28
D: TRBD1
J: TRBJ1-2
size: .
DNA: TGTGCCAGCAGAACAGGGGTAGGCTACACCTTC
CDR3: CASRTGVGYTF

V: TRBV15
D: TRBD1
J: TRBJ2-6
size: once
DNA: TGTGCCACCAGCAGAGATATAACAGGGGCGCGAGGGGCCAACGTCCTGACTTTC
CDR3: CATSRDITGARGANVLTF

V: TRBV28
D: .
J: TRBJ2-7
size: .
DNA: TGTGCCAGCACAGGTTGGGGGGGGAGGACAGGTTCCAACGAGCAGTACTTC
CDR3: CASTGWGGRTGSNEQYF

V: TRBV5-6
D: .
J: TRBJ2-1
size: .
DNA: TGTGCCAGCAGGACACAGGTTGCGGGTTTCAATGAGCAGTTCTTC
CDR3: CASRTQVAGFNEQFF

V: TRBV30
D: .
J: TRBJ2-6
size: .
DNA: TGTGCCTGGAGTTACGAGCCTAGCTCTGGGGCCAACGTCCTGACTTTC
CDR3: CAWSYEPSSGANVLTF

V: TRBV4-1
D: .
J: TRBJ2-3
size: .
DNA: TGCGCCAGCAGCCAGGGGTCAGGGCTCGTAGGGACGCAGTATTTT
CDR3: CASSQGSGLVGTQYF

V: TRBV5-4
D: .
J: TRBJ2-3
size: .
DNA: TGTGCCAGCAGCTCAATGGGGGCAGTAGGGGCAGATACGCAGTATTTT
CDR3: CASSSMGAVGADTQYF

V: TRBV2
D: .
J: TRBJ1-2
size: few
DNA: TGTGCCAGCAGTGGGGGCAGGGGCATCTTCCATGGCTACACCTTC
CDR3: CASSGGRGIFHGYTF

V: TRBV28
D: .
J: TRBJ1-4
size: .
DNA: TGTGCCAGCAGTTTCCACCGGGACATAAATGAAAAACTGTTTTTT
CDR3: CASSFHRDINEKLFF

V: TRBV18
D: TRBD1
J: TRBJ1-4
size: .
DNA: TGTGCCAGCTCACAGAGACAGGGGGTTGAAAAACTGTTTTTT
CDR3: CASSQRQGVEKLFF

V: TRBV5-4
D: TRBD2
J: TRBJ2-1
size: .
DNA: TGTGCCAGCGGACTGAGACCGGGACTAGCGGGATCATACAATGAGCAGTTCTTC
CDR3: CASGLRPGLAGSYNEQFF

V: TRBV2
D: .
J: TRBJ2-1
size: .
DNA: TGTGCCAGCAGTGAAAGAGATGAGCAGTTCTTC
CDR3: CASSERDEQFF

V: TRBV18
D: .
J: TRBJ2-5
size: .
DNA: TGTGCCAGCTCACCCGGGACTCAAGAGACCCAGTACTTC
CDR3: CASSPGTQETQYF

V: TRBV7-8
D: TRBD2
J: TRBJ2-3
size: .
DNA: TGTGCCAGCAGCTGGCCAGCGGGAGGGACAGATACGCAGTATTTT
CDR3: CASSWPAGGTDTQYF

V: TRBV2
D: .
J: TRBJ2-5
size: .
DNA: TGTGCCAGCAGGACATTTGGAGAGACCCAGTACTTC
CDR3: CASRTFGETQYF

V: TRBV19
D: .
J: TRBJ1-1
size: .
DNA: TGTGCCAGTCATCCGGCCTGGGCAGGGACATTGGGCGGAAAAACTGAAGCTTTCTTT
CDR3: CASHPAWAGTLGGKTEAFF

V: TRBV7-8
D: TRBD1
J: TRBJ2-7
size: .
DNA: TGTGCCAGCAGCGTCGGGACAGGGGCCTACGAGCAGTACTTC
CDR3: CASSVGTGAYEQYF

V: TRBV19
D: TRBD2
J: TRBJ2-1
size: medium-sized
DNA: TGTGCCAGTAGGTGGGCTAGCGGGTACAATGAGCAGTTCTTC
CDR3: CASRWASGYNEQFF

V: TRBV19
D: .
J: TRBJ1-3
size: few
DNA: TGTGCCAGTAGCTACTCTGGAAACACCATATATTTT
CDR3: CASSYSGNTIYF

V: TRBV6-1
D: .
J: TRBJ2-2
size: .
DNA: TGTGCCAGCAGCGAACCCGCGAACACCGGGGAGCTGTTTTTT
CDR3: CASSEPANTGELFF

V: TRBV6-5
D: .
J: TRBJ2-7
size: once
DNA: TGTGCCAGCGCTCCCGCCGGGGGTCTCTCCTACGAGCAGTACTTC
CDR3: CASAPAGGLSYEQYF

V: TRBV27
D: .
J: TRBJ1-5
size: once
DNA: TGTGCCAGCAGTTTGGTTGGGGATAGCAATCAGCCCCAGCATTTT
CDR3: CASSLVGDSNQPQHF

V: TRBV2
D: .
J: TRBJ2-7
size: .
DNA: TGTGCCAGCGCTAAAGGGGGTCACGAGCAGTACTTC
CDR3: CASAKGGHEQYF

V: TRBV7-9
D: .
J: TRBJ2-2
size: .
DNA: TGTGCCAGCAGCTTAGCTACGACTAGTAGCTCCGGGGAGCTGTTTTTT
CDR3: CASSLATTSSSGELFF